A selection of T cell receptor beta chains follows, all from one sample in a study of blood T cells in healthy people across ages. Via MiXCR, TCRdb re-called the 5' RACE reads, giving one row per CDR3 protein. The table lists over 1,200,000 distinct CDR3 sequences, roughly 64% of them singletons. The source material was blood. Receptors originate from a man between 18 and 35 years old in good health. Each CDR3 is given with its conserved first and last residue. The order of the fields is clone size, J gene, D gene, V gene, CDR3 DNA, CDR3 protein. D genes are given only for firm matches. Not every row has a clone size; where given, it reads once, few, many or a size class.

-,TRBJ2-7,-,TRBV2,TGTGCCAGCAGTGAGGGACCCGGGACCTACGAGCAGTACTTC,CASSEGPGTYEQYF
-,TRBJ2-6,-,TRBV27,TGTGCCAGCACTCAAGTTCCCGTCTCTGGGGCCAACGTCCTGACTTTC,CASTQVPVSGANVLTF
-,TRBJ2-5,-,TRBV15,TGTGCCACCAGCAGAGGGGGAGCAGATTACCAAGAGACCCAGTACTTC,CATSRGGADYQETQYF
few,TRBJ1-2,-,TRBV27,TGTGCCAGCAGTTTCTCGGGGCGGAGTGGCTACACCTTC,CASSFSGRSGYTF
-,TRBJ1-5,-,TRBV5-6,TGTGCCAGCAGCCTGGAAAGGGAGGATCAGCCCCAGCATTTT,CASSLEREDQPQHF
many,TRBJ2-5,-,TRBV24-1,TGTGCCACCAGTGACCATGAATCTTCTCTCCAAGAGACCCAGTACTTC,CATSDHESSLQETQYF
-,TRBJ2-7,-,TRBV20-1,TGCAGTGCCCCCCGGGGGGCATACGAGCAGTACTTC,CSAPRGAYEQYF
few,TRBJ2-1,-,TRBV4-3,TGCGCCAGCAGCCACCAACAGGGAGCGGATGAGCAGTTCTTC,CASSHQQGADEQFF
-,TRBJ2-1,-,TRBV28,TGTGCCAGCAGTTTTACCCCTTTGAGGGCGAATGAGCAGTTCTTC,CASSFTPLRANEQFF
-,TRBJ1-1,-,TRBV7-9,TGTGCCAGCAGCTCCACACCCGGGAACACTGAAGCTTTCTTT,CASSSTPGNTEAFF
-,TRBJ2-1,-,TRBV11-2,TGTGCCAGCAGCTTAGGACCCTGGCGCAATCCCTACAATGAGCAGTTCTTC,CASSLGPWRNPYNEQFF
few,TRBJ2-7,-,TRBV21-1,TGTGCCAGCAGCAAATGTCTAGAGCTAGCGGATAGCTCCTACGAGCAGTACTTC,CASSKCLELADSSYEQYF